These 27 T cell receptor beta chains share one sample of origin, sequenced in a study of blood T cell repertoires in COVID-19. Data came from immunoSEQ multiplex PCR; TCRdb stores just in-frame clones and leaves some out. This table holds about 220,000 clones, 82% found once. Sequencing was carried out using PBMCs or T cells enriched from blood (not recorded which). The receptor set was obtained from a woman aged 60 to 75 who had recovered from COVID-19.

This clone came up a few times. Here the CDR3 reads CASRRGKDTEAFF. The CDR3 DNA sequence: TGTGCCAGCAGGCGGGGTAAGGACACTGAAGCTTTCTTT. The J gene is TRBJ1-1, the V gene TRBV6-5; D is unclear. The length of the CDR3 is 13 residues. Germline CDR1 is MNHEY and CDR2 is SVGAGI. V lost 6 bases and J lost 3, with 11 bases in between.

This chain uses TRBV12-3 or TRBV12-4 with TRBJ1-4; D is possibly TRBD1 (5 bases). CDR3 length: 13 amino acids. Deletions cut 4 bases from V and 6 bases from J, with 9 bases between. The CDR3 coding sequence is TGTGCCAGCAGTTGGGGGAGGGATGAAAAACTGTTTTTT. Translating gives CASSWGRDEKLFF.

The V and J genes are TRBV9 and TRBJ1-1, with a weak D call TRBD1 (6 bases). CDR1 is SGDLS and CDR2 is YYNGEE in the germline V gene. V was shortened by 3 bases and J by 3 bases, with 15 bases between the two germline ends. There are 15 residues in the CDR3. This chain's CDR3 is CASSARGQGYTEAFF. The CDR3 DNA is TGTGCCAGCAGCGCCCGTGGGCAGGGGTACACTGAAGCTTTCTTT.

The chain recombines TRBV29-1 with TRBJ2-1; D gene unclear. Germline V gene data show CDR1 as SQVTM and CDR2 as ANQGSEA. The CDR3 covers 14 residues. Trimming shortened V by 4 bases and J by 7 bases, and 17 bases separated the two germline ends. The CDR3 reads CSVVVTQSYNEQFF. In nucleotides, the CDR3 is TGCAGCGTTGTGGTCACCCAGTCTTATAATGAGCAGTTCTTC.

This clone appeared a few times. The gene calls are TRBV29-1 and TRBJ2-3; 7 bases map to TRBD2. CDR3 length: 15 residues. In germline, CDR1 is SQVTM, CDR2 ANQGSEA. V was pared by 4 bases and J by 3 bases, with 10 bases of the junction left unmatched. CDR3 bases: TGCAGCGTTGTCAGGCTAGCGGTAAGGACAGATACGCAGTATTTT. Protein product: CSVVRLAVRTDTQYF.

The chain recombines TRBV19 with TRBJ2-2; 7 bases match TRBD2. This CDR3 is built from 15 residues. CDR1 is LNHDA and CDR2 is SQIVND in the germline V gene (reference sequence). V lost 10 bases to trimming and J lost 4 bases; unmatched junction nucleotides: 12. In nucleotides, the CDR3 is TGTGCCACCGCAGGGATCGGGGAGGGCACCGGGGAGCTGTTTTTT. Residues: CATAGIGEGTGELFF.

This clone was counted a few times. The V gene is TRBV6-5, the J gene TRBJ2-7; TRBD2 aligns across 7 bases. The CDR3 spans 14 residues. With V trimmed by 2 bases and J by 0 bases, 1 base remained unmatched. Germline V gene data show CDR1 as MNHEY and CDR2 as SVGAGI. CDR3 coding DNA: TGTGCCAGCAGTTACGGGGGGGGCTCCTACGAGCAGTACTTC. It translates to CASSYGGGSYEQYF.

The CDR3: CASSSGLRWEQYF. DNA for the CDR3: TGTGCCAGCAGCTCGGGACTCCGTTGGGAGCAGTACTTC. The chain uses TRBV7-6 and TRBJ2-7; D is possibly TRBD2 (6 bases). Germline V gene data show CDR1 as SGHVS and CDR2 as FNYEAQ. The CDR3 is 13 amino acids. V was shortened by 4 bases and J by 7 bases, with 14 bases between the two germline ends.

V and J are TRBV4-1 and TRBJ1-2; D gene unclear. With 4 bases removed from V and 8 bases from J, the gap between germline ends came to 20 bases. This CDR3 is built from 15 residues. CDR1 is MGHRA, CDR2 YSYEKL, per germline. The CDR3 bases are TGCGCCAGCAGCCCCAATGAGGGATTTGTAGGGGGCTACACCTTC. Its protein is CASSPNEGFVGGYTF.

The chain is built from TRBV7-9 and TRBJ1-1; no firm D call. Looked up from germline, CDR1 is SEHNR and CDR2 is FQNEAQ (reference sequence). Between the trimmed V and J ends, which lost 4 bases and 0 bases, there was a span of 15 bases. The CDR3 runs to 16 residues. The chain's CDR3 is CASSSPRPLMNTEAFF. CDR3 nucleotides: TGTGCCAGCAGCTCTCCGAGGCCCCTTATGAACACTGAAGCTTTCTTT. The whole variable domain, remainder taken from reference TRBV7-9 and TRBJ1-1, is DTGVSQNPRHKITKRGQNVTFRCDPISEHNRLYWYRQTLGQGPEFLTYFQNEAQLEKSRLLSDRFSAERPKGSFSTLEIQRTEQGDSAMYLCASSSPRPLMNTEAFFGQGTRLTVV.

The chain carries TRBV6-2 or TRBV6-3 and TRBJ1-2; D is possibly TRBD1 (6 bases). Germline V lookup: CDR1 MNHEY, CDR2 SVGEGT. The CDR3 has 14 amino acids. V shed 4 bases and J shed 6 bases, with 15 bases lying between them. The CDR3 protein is CASSSTGLADGYTF. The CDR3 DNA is TGTGCCAGCAGTTCCACAGGGCTCGCGGATGGCTACACCTTC.

In nucleotides, the CDR3 is TGTGCCAGCAGCTTTTCCGGGAGCTCCTATAATTCACCCCTCCACTTT. Its protein product is CASSFSGSSYNSPLHF. The rearrangement joins TRBV5-4 to TRBJ1-6; D is unresolved. The ends were cut back, 2 bases at V and 0 bases at J, with 9 bases in the middle. CDR1 SGHNT and CDR2 YYREEE come from the germline V gene (reference sequence). The CDR3 sequence is 16 residues long.

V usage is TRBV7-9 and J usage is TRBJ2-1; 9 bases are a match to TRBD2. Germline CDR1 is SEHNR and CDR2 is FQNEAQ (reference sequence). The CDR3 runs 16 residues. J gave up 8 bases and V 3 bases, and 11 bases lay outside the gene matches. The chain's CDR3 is CASSFPPGTSFDEQFF. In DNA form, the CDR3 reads TGTGCCAGCAGCTTCCCCCCGGGGACTAGCTTCGATGAGCAGTTCTTC. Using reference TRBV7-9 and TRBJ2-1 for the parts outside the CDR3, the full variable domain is DTGVSQNPRHKITKRGQNVTFRCDPISEHNRLYWYRQTLGQGPEFLTYFQNEAQLEKSRLLSDRFSAERPKGSFSTLEIQRTEQGDSAMYLCASSFPPGTSFDEQFFGPGTRLTVL.

The CDR3 DNA reads as TGTGCCAGCAGCCCCCATGGGGGGTTAAAGAGTGAGCAGTTCTTC. This encodes CASSPHGGLKSEQFF. The V call is TRBV7-2, the J call TRBJ2-1, with TRBD2 as a possible D gene (6 bases). This CDR3 comprises 15 residues. V was cut by 5 bases and J by 9 bases, with 20 bases left in between. Germline lookup yields CDR1 SGHTA and CDR2 FQGNSA.

The CDR3 nucleotides are TGCAGTGCTAGTACAGGATGGAACTATGGCTACACCTTC. Its protein is CSASTGWNYGYTF. The chain employs TRBV20-1 and TRBJ1-2; D is possibly TRBD1 (5 bases). V lost 3 bases to trimming and J lost 2 bases, with 10 bases between them. CDR3 length equals 13 residues. Germline V CDR1 and CDR2: DFQATT, SNEGSKA (reference sequence).

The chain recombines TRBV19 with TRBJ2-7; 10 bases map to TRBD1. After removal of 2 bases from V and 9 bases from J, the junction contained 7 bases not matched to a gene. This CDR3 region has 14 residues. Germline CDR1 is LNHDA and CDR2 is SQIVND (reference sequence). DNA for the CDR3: TGTGCCAGTAGTATAACAAGCGGGACAGGGGCGCAGTACTTC. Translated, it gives CASSITSGTGAQYF.

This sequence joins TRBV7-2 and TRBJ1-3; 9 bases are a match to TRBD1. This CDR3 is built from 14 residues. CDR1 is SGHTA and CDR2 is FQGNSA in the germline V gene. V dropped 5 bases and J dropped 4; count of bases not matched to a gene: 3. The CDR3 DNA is TGTGCCAGCAGCCCGGGACAGGGAGGAAACACCATATATTTT. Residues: CASSPGQGGNTIYF.

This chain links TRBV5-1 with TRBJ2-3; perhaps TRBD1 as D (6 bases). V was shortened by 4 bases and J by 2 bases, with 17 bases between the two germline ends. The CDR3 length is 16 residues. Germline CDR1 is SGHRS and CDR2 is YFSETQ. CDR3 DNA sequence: TGCGCCAGCAGCCCCGACGGGACACCTCCCACAGATACGCAGTATTTT. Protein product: CASSPDGTPPTDTQYF.

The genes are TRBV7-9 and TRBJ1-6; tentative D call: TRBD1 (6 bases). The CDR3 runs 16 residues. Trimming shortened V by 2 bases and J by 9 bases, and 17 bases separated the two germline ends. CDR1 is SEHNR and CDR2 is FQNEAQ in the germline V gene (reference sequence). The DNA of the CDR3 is TGTGCCAGCAGCTTACACGACAGGCCGATCGGTTCACCCCTCCACTTT. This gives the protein CASSLHDRPIGSPLHF.

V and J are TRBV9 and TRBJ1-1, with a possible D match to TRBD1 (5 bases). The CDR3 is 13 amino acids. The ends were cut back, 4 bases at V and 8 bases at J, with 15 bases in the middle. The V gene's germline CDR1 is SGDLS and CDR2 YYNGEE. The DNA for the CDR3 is TGTGCCAGCAGCCAAGGTGGGCGGGGGGAAGCTTTCTTT. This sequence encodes CASSQGGRGEAFF.

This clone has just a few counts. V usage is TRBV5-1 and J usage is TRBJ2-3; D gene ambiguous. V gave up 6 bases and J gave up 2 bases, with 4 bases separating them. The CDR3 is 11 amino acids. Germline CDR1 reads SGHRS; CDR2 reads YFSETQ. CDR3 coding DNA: TGCGCCAGCAAAGCCACAGATACGCAGTATTTT. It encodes CASKATDTQYF.

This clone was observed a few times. CDR3 bases: TGTGCCAGCAGCCCTTTTGGCGGGGGGGACACCGGGGAGCTGTTTTTT. Translation gives CASSPFGGGDTGELFF. The rearrangement joins TRBV11-3 to TRBJ2-2; TRBD2 matches at 9 bases. The germline CDR1 and CDR2 sequences are SGHNT and YENEEA. This CDR3 spans 16 amino acids. The V segment lost 5 bases and the J segment 3 bases; nucleotides outside the gene matches: 7.

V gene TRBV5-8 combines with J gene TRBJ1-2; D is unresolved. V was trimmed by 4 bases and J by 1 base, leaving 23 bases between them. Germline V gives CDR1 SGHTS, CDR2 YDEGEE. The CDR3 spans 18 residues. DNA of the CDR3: TGTGCCAGCAGCCACGATGCGCGAGCCCGGGTGCTTAACTATGGCTACACCTTC. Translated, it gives CASSHDARARVLNYGYTF. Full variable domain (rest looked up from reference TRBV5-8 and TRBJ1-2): EAGVTQSPTHLIKTRGQQATLRCSPISGHTSVYWYQQALGLGLQFLLWYDEGEERNRGNFPPRFSGRQFPNYSSELNVNALELEDSALYLCASSHDARARVLNYGYTFGSGTRLTVV.

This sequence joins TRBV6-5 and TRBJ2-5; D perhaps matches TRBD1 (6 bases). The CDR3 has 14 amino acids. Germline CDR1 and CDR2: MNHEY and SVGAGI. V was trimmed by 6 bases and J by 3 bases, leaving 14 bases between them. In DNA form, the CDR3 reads TGTGCCAGCAGACCCGGACAGTACAAAGAGACCCAGTACTTC. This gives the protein CASRPGQYKETQYF.

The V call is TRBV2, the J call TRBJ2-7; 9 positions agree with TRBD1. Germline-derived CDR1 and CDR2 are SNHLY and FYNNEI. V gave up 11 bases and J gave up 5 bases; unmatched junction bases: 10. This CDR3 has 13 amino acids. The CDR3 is CAGRDRAQNEQYF. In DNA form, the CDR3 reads TGTGCCGGCCGGGACAGGGCACAAAACGAGCAGTACTTC.

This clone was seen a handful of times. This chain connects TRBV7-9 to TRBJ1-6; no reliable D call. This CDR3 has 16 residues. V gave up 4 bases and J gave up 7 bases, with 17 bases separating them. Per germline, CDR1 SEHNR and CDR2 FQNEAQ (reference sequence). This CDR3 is CASSSMGSSGNSPLHF. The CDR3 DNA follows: TGTGCCAGCAGCTCGATGGGTTCGAGCGGGAATTCACCCCTCCACTTT.

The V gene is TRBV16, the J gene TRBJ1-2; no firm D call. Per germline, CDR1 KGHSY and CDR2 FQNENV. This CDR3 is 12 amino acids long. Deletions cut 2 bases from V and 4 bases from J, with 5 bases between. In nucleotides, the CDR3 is TGTGCCAGCAGCCAACGCGGCTATGGCTACACCTTC. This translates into CASSQRGYGYTF. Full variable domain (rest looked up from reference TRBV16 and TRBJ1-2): GEEVAQTPKHLVRGEGQKAKLYCAPIKGHSYVFWYQQVLKNEFKFLISFQNENVFDETGMPKERFSAKCLPNSPCSLEIQATKLEDSAVYFCASSQRGYGYTFGSGTRLTVV.